The source of this TCR beta chain is a study of T cells after yellow fever vaccination. Study results and caveats: Only a small proportion of the clonotypes turned up in both the CD4 and the CD8 compartments, likely arising from convergent recombination. In FACS-sorted repertoires, abundant clonotypes from the bulk population could appear as contaminants. The secondary response peaked faster, at day 5 versus 15, but was weaker.

Turning to this clonotype: Its antigen remains unknown.

For TCR, cDNA came from 5'RACE template switching, which added a universal primer site and UMIs. TCRdb reprocessed the 5' RACE reads via MiXCR and lists one record per CDR3 protein. In the table there are under 400,000 distinct CDR3 sequences, 9.5% to 13% of which are singletons. V dropped 5 bases and J dropped 10; count of bases not matched to a gene: 9. The CDR3 totals 13 residues. In germline, CDR1 is SGHTA, CDR2 FQGNSA. Sequenced material: PBMCs, taken on the day of the first yellow fever vaccination. The sequence was obtained from a man aged 18 to 29 who received the YFV17D yellow fever vaccine. The chain uses TRBV7-2 and TRBJ2-7, with 9 bases fitting TRBD1. The CDR3 spells CASSNPGTGQQYF. As DNA, the CDR3 is TGTGCCAGCAGCAATCCCGGGACAGGGCAACAGTACTTC.